This TCR beta chain was sequenced during a study of blood T cell repertoires in COVID-19 (dated by TCRdb to 2019 to 2021). Looking at the study overall: Samples from collaborators originated in the United States, Italy and Spain and spanned both the acute and convalescent phases of COVID-19. The material from the prospective study consisted of cDNA or gDNA derived from T cells, B-cell-depleted T cells, or PBMCs. Deeply sampled blood TCRbeta repertoires from subjects exposed to, actively infected with, or recovered from COVID-19 were included in the dataset. The repertoires were made available in a free public database intended to serve as a resource for research on the immune response to SARS-CoV-2. Samples came from the ongoing ImmuneRACE study (first 160 participants) plus 1,254 subjects from 6 global collaborators. The sample metadata nearly always contained a de-identified subject ID, COVID-19 status, age in years and sex. HLA class I and class II types, where available, came from metadata supplied by the sample provider rather than from assay-based typing.

Study-wide findings and limitations: How much clinical and demographic metadata was included differed by source and by participant, and the metadata was provided uncurated.

V is cut by 1 base and J by 4 bases, and the space between the germline ends is 9 bases. The germline V gene specifies SQVTM as CDR1 and ANQGSEA as CDR2. From the cysteine up to the phenylalanine, the CDR3 has a length of 13 residues. Here the CDR3 DNA is all that survives: 39 bases in frame from base 1. A second Seattle source provided samples from volunteer blood donors who had recovered from COVID-19. Collaborating institutions collected whole blood in K2EDTA tubes following their own protocols. For TCRbeta analysis, collaborator samples were shipped as frozen whole blood, as isolated PBMCs, or as DNA extracted from either sample type. TCRbeta CDR3 regions were amplified from genomic DNA by means of the immunoSEQ Assay, a bias-controlled multiplex PCR. Turning to the authors' computational methods: The number of nucleated cells in each sample was estimated by amplification of reference gene primers within the assay. To quantify the absolute abundance of each unique TCRbeta CDR3 rearrangement, sequence reads were collapsed and filtered. Productive Simpson clonality was computed per sample as the square root of Simpson's diversity index over productive rearrangements. What TCRdb holds here is the immuneACCESS table cut down to in-frame rearrangements. Part of the clones is not present; checked against another copy, under half of the missing clones reflect an unresolved V gene, and the others are unexplained. D and trimming were read from the DNA, whereas the V and J calls and clone size are those reported in that table. For this sample the table gives some 250,000 clones, of which 88% were detected only once. Of the sample, 0.95% to 1% is held by the ten largest clones.

This clone showed up just once. The antigen it binds to is not known. Base-call qualities are not available, and no considerably larger clone is one nucleotide away. Sequenced: peripheral blood. The clonotype was recovered from a woman aged 40 to 50 who had recovered from COVID-19. The receptor chain draws on TRBV29-1 and TRBJ2-3, with TRBD2 as a weak D call on 5 bases. CDR3 reads: CSVEGRTPDTQYF. The DNA sequence follows: TGCAGCGTTGAAGGGCGGACTCCAGATACGCAGTATTTT.